These T cell receptor beta chains were read from a single sample in a study of read filtering for tumor transcriptome and immune sequencing. MiXCR was run by TCRdb on the reads, yielding one entry per CDR3 protein. The data show over 80,000 distinct CDR3 sequences, 9% to 15% seen once. The sequenced sample consisted of a population of CD138-negative cells sorted from bone marrow. These receptors originate from a donor aged 40 or older with multiple myeloma. Each CDR3 is given with its conserved first and last residue. The order of the fields is D gene, J gene, V gene, clone size, CDR3 DNA, CDR3 protein. The D gene is left open where the match is weak. Clone size appears in some rows only: once, few, many, or a class for an expanded clone.

d_gene: -
j_gene: TRBJ2-5
v_gene: TRBV4-1
abundance: -
CDR3nt: TGCGCCAGCAGCCAACCAGGGCAAGAGACCCAGTACTTC
CDR3aa: CASSQPGQETQYF

d_gene: -
j_gene: TRBJ2-7
v_gene: TRBV27
abundance: many
CDR3nt: TGTGCCAGCAGCTTAGGGGGGGCGAGCTCCTACGAGCAGTACTTC
CDR3aa: CASSLGGASSYEQYF

d_gene: TRBD1
j_gene: TRBJ2-1
v_gene: TRBV5-1
abundance: many
CDR3nt: TGCGCCAGCAGTAACGGACAGGGGACTGAGCAGTTCTTC
CDR3aa: CASSNGQGTEQFF

d_gene: -
j_gene: TRBJ1-5
v_gene: TRBV7-8
abundance: few
CDR3nt: TGTGCCGGCAGCTTAGTTGCCCCACCACGGCGCAGCAATCAGCCCCAGCATTTT
CDR3aa: CAGSLVAPPRRSNQPQHF

d_gene: -
j_gene: TRBJ2-1
v_gene: TRBV4-2
abundance: many
CDR3nt: TGTGCCAGCAGCCCCGGGATATCCTACAATGAGCAGTTCTTC
CDR3aa: CASSPGISYNEQFF

d_gene: TRBD1
j_gene: TRBJ2-1
v_gene: TRBV25-1
abundance: many
CDR3nt: TGTGCCAGCAGTGACACGGAGACAGGGAACAGAGTCTCCTACAATGAGCAGTTCTTC
CDR3aa: CASSDTETGNRVSYNEQFF

d_gene: -
j_gene: TRBJ2-3
v_gene: TRBV2
abundance: many
CDR3nt: TGTGCCAGACGGGAAGCGTCGGCCGATACGCAGTATTTT
CDR3aa: CARREASADTQYF

d_gene: -
j_gene: TRBJ2-1
v_gene: TRBV6-5
abundance: many
CDR3nt: TGTGCCAGCAGACCCCCGGGGCTCCGAGGCGGGCAGTTCTTC
CDR3aa: CASRPPGLRGGQFF

d_gene: TRBD2
j_gene: TRBJ2-5
v_gene: TRBV15
abundance: large
CDR3nt: TGTGCCACCAGCGGCATAGCGGGAGAGACCCAGTACTTC
CDR3aa: CATSGIAGETQYF

d_gene: TRBD1
j_gene: TRBJ2-7
v_gene: TRBV27
abundance: many
CDR3nt: TGTGCCAGCAGTCCCGGGGTTCAAGGGGGCCAACGCGAGCAGTACTTC
CDR3aa: CASSPGVQGGQREQYF

d_gene: -
j_gene: TRBJ2-5
v_gene: TRBV7-8
abundance: many
CDR3nt: TGTGCCAGCAGCTTAGCTGTTGATGCGACCCAGTACTTC
CDR3aa: CASSLAVDATQYF

d_gene: -
j_gene: TRBJ2-3
v_gene: TRBV14
abundance: -
CDR3nt: TGTGACAGCAGCCAAAACAGGGATACGCAGTATTTT
CDR3aa: CDSSQNRDTQYF

d_gene: -
j_gene: TRBJ1-2
v_gene: TRBV2
abundance: many
CDR3nt: TGTGCCAGCAGCGACAGTGTTTACTATGGCTACACCTTC
CDR3aa: CASSDSVYYGYTF

d_gene: TRBD2
j_gene: TRBJ2-2
v_gene: TRBV19
abundance: many
CDR3nt: TGTGCCAGTAGTACGGGACTAGTGGCGAACACCGGGGAGCTGTTTTTT
CDR3aa: CASSTGLVANTGELFF

d_gene: TRBD1
j_gene: TRBJ2-5
v_gene: TRBV11-2
abundance: -
CDR3nt: TGTGCCAGCGGCTCACCCCGGACGGGACAGGGGACGCGTATCCAAGAGACCCAGTACTTC
CDR3aa: CASGSPRTGQGTRIQETQYF

d_gene: -
j_gene: TRBJ2-1
v_gene: TRBV5-1
abundance: many
CDR3nt: TGCGCCAGCAGCGAGCGAGCGGCGTACAATGAGCAGTTCTTC
CDR3aa: CASSERAAYNEQFF

d_gene: -
j_gene: TRBJ2-2
v_gene: TRBV6-6
abundance: many
CDR3nt: TGTGCCAGCAGTTACTCAAACTCCGGGGAGCTGTTTTTT
CDR3aa: CASSYSNSGELFF

d_gene: -
j_gene: TRBJ1-4
v_gene: TRBV5-1
abundance: many
CDR3nt: TGCGCCAGCGCGACAGGTCTGACGGCAACTAATGAAAAACTGTTTTTT
CDR3aa: CASATGLTATNEKLFF

d_gene: -
j_gene: TRBJ2-3
v_gene: TRBV2
abundance: many
CDR3nt: TGTGCCAGCACCCTTTTGTCCATGGGCGCAGATACGCAGTATTTT
CDR3aa: CASTLLSMGADTQYF

d_gene: TRBD2
j_gene: TRBJ2-3
v_gene: TRBV5-1
abundance: -
CDR3nt: TGCGCCAGCAGCTTGGAGGCTAGCGGGAGTCCCACAGATACGCAGTATTTT
CDR3aa: CASSLEASGSPTDTQYF

d_gene: -
j_gene: TRBJ2-5
v_gene: TRBV6-5
abundance: few
CDR3nt: TGTGCCAGCAGTTCCCCAGGATTGCAGGGGTCGACCCAGTACTTC
CDR3aa: CASSSPGLQGSTQYF

d_gene: -
j_gene: TRBJ2-2
v_gene: TRBV19
abundance: once
CDR3nt: TGTGCCAGCAGTGTTAGTCGCTGGGATGACACCGGGGAGCTGCTTTTT
CDR3aa: CASSVSRWDDTGELLF

d_gene: TRBD2
j_gene: TRBJ2-7
v_gene: TRBV7-8
abundance: many
CDR3nt: TGTGCCAGCAGCTTTTGGCTAGCGGGAGGGTCCTACGAGCAGTACTTC
CDR3aa: CASSFWLAGGSYEQYF

d_gene: -
j_gene: TRBJ1-2
v_gene: TRBV3-1
abundance: many
CDR3nt: TGTGCCAGCAGCCAAGACTCAGGGTATTCCTATGGCTACACCTTC
CDR3aa: CASSQDSGYSYGYTF

d_gene: -
j_gene: TRBJ1-6
v_gene: TRBV28
abundance: many
CDR3nt: TGTGCCAGCAGTATGAGTTCACCCCTCCACTTT
CDR3aa: CASSMSSPLHF

d_gene: -
j_gene: TRBJ2-1
v_gene: TRBV5-1
abundance: many
CDR3nt: TGCGCCAGCAGCTTTCCATATTTACAGGGTAACAATGAGCAGTTCTTC
CDR3aa: CASSFPYLQGNNEQFF

d_gene: -
j_gene: TRBJ2-5
v_gene: TRBV5-1
abundance: many
CDR3nt: TGCGCCAGCAGCCTGGGACAACCCGAAGAGACCCAGTACTTC
CDR3aa: CASSLGQPEETQYF

d_gene: TRBD2
j_gene: TRBJ2-2
v_gene: TRBV5-1
abundance: many
CDR3nt: TGCGCCAGCAGCGGCCCGGGACTAGCGGGCGCCGGGGAGCTGTTTTTT
CDR3aa: CASSGPGLAGAGELFF

d_gene: TRBD2
j_gene: TRBJ2-6
v_gene: TRBV28
abundance: many
CDR3nt: TGTGCCAGCAGTTCCCTGGGCGGGAGACCTGGGGCCAACGTCCTGACTTTC
CDR3aa: CASSSLGGRPGANVLTF